One and the same sample provided the 24 T cell receptor beta chains below, sequenced in a study of CD8+CD57+ T cells in acquired aplastic anemia. Researchers used genomic DNA as the template to profile TCR beta VDJ and CDR3. A single record per CDR3 protein comes from TCRdb applying MiXCR to the reads. Seen here are 150,000 to 200,000 distinct CDR3 sequences, 55% to 75% observed once, and the top ten hold under 60%. Sample: sorted CD4+, CD8+, or CD8+CD57+ T cells (not recorded which) from PBMCs. The receptor source for this set is a human donor in good health.

This clonotype was counted between two and nine times. The V call is TRBV2, the J call TRBJ1-5; D perhaps matches TRBD1 (6 bases). The germline V gene encodes CDR1 SNHLY and CDR2 FYNNEI. This CDR3 contains 14 residues. With 3 bases removed from V and 6 bases from J, the gap between germline ends came to 12 bases. The CDR3 protein is CASSENRAVQPQHF. The CDR3 DNA reads as TGTGCCAGCAGTGAGAACAGGGCGGTTCAGCCCCAGCATTTT.

This clonotype has at least ten counts. The chain employs TRBV12-3 or TRBV12-4 and TRBJ2-7; the D gene is possibly TRBD2 (5 bases). CDR3 length equals 13 residues. The ends were cut back, 5 bases at V and 2 bases at J, with 10 bases in the middle. The CDR3 sequence is CASSLTTAYEQYF. The CDR3 nucleotides read TGTGCCAGCAGTCTGACTACCGCCTACGAGCAGTACTTC.

This clonotype was seen repeatedly, ten times or more. This chain connects TRBV4-1 to TRBJ2-1; D tentatively reads TRBD1 or TRBD2 (6 bases each). V lost 0 bases and J lost 6, with 12 bases in between. Germline V gives CDR1 MGHRA, CDR2 YSYEKL. There are 15 residues in the CDR3. In DNA form, the CDR3 reads TGCGCCAGCAGCCAAGATATACAGGGAGGCAATGAGCAGTTCTTC. Its protein is CASSQDIQGGNEQFF.

Concerning this clonotype: One junction end does not reproduce the germline sequence, and a read error may be involved. The rearrangement joins TRBV7-9 to TRBJ2-7; D tentatively fits TRBD1 or TRBD2 (5 bases each). The CDR3 is 15 residues long. Germline V gives CDR1 SEHNR, CDR2 FQNEAQ (reference sequence). CDR3 DNA sequence: TGCGCCAGCAGCCAAGGAAGAGGGACGGGATACGAGCAGTACTTC. It specifies CASSQGRGTGYEQYF.

Notes on this clonotype: A read error may produce the germline difference seen at one junction end. The rearrangement links TRBV10-3 to TRBJ1-1; a possible D gene is TRBD1 (6 bases). This CDR3 is built from 14 residues. Germline CDR1 reads ENHRY; CDR2 reads SYGVKD. This chain's CDR3 is CASSYNREGTEAFF. The DNA of the CDR3 is TGTGCCAGCAGTTACAACAGGGAAGGCACTGAAGCTTTCTTT.

This clonotype occurred many times. The genes are TRBV6-6 and TRBJ2-7, with D hard to call. V lost 6 bases and J lost 3, with 12 bases in between. The germline V gene has CDR1 MNHNY and CDR2 SVGAGI (reference sequence). The CDR3 contains 13 residues. Written as DNA, the CDR3 is TGTGCCAGCAGGTCCGGGCCCTACTACGAGCAGTACTTC. Translated, it gives CASRSGPYYEQYF.

The chain uses TRBV19 and TRBJ2-1; 9 nucleotides align to TRBD1. CDR3 length equals 14 residues. V trimming: 8 bases; J trimming: 10 bases; junction bases outside the gene matches: 12. Per the germline V gene, CDR1 is LNHDA and CDR2 is SQIVND (reference sequence). The CDR3 sequence is CASRGTGTAWEQFF. CDR3 bases: TGTGCCAGTCGGGGGACAGGGACCGCGTGGGAGCAGTTCTTC.

As for this clonotype: A read error may account for a junction end that differs from germline. The gene calls are TRBV10-3 and TRBJ2-2; 9 bases line up with TRBD2. The CDR3 runs 15 residues. Germline V gene lookup returns CDR1 ENHRY and CDR2 SYGVKD. CDR3 sequence reads: CATAPSGGTTGELLF. CDR3 nucleotides: TGTGCCACCGCCCCCAGCGGGGGGACGACCGGGGAGCTGTTATTT.

This clonotype has only a few counts. The gene calls are TRBV7-8 and TRBJ2-7; TRBD2 matches at 15 bases. Losses at the gene ends were 5 bases for V and 0 bases for J; bases not matched to a gene: 5. The CDR3 covers 17 residues. Germline loops: CDR1 SGHVS, CDR2 FQNEAQ. In DNA, the CDR3 is TGTGCCAGCAGCGAGGGACTAGCGGGGGGCTTCTCCTACGAGCAGTACTTC. Its protein product is CASSEGLAGGFSYEQYF.

This clonotype appeared a few times. The chain employs TRBV19 and TRBJ1-6; a weak D match, TRBD1 (5 bases). Trimming pared 3 bases from V and 3 bases from J, leaving 12 bases between. The CDR3 consists of 16 residues. Germline V gene data show CDR1 as LNHDA and CDR2 as SQIVND (reference sequence). Here the CDR3 reads CASSIGRQIYNSPLHF. CDR3 nucleotide sequence: TGTGCCAGTAGTATCGGGAGACAGATCTATAATTCACCCCTCCACTTT.

The chain uses TRBV7-2 and TRBJ1-4; 7 bases agree with TRBD1. The CDR3 spans 16 residues. V lost 3 bases and J lost 3; bases outside the gene matches: 7. Germline CDR1 SGHTA, CDR2 FQGNSA. For the CDR3, the DNA is TGTGCCAGCAGCTTTAATCTAGGGACAGCTAATGAAAAACTGTTTTTT. It specifies CASSFNLGTANEKLFF.

This rearrangement joins TRBV25-1 to TRBJ2-2; no definite D call. The CDR3 loop spans 16 amino acids. Germline CDR1 MGHDK, CDR2 SYGVNS. Trimming cost V 2 bases and J 0 bases, with 10 bases left between them. Here the CDR3 DNA reads TGTGCCAGCAGTGAAAGGGCAGGACCGAACACCGGGGAGCTGTTTTTT. Translated, it gives CASSERAGPNTGELFF.

This chain uses TRBV10-3 with TRBJ1-2, with 8 bases fitting TRBD1. V trimming: 7 bases; J trimming: 6 bases; junction bases outside the gene matches: 7. From germline, CDR1 is ENHRY and CDR2 SYGVKD. The CDR3 is 13 residues long. CDR3 bases: TGTGCCATCAAGGGCCAGGGGGCAGATGGCTACACCTTC. Protein product: CAIKGQGADGYTF.

The genes are TRBV20-1 and TRBJ1-6; 9 bases are a match to TRBD1. The CDR3 is made up of 15 amino acids. V dropped 1 base and J dropped 8; count of bases not matched to a gene: 6. Germline V gene sequence: CDR1 DFQATT, CDR2 SNEGSKA (reference sequence). The CDR3 DNA reads as TGCAGTGCTAGAGCGGTAACAGGGGGCGATTCACCCCTCCACTTT. Amino acids: CSARAVTGGDSPLHF.

This clonotype has more than one count but fewer than ten. The CDR3 carries no conserved terminal phenylalanine or tryptophan, so it likely arises from a read error. The limits of the CDR3 on the DNA are not certain, so only TCRdb's listed CDR3 is given. The gene calls are TRBV7-2 and TRBJ2-7; no DNA check was done on the table's D call, TRBD1. Inclusive of both ends, the CDR3 amounts to 15 amino acids. Germline CDR1 and CDR2: SGHTA and FQGNSA. CDR3 in amino acids: CASSPSRDRAEDWKI.

The chain employs TRBV19 and TRBJ2-7; 8 bases align to TRBD1. The CDR3 covers 14 residues. Germline trimming cut 4 bases from V and 5 bases from J; bases unmatched to any gene: 7. Per the germline V gene, CDR1 is LNHDA and CDR2 is SQIVND (reference sequence). CDR3 in DNA: TGTGCCAGTAGTAAGCAGGGGGCTATCGACGAGCAGTACTTC. It translates to CASSKQGAIDEQYF.

This chain uses TRBV7-9 with TRBJ2-1, with D perhaps TRBD2 (6 bases). The V end was cut by 4 bases, the J end by 12 bases, with 16 bases between. CDR1 and CDR2 (germline): SEHNR, FQNEAQ (reference sequence). The CDR3 is 13 amino acids. The CDR3 sequence: CASSYLGLKRQFF. In DNA, the CDR3 is TGTGCCAGCAGCTATCTGGGACTTAAACGGCAGTTCTTC.

This clonotype was recorded once. The chain couples TRBV7-8 to TRBJ1-4, with a possible D match to TRBD1 (5 bases). Germline lookup yields CDR1 SGHVS and CDR2 FQNEAQ. Trimming shortened V by 1 base and J by 6 bases, and 24 bases separated the two germline ends. The CDR3 is made up of 19 amino acids. CDR3 coding DNA: TGTGCCAGCAGCTTAGGACGCTTGGGACGAGGTTTTTGGGATGAAAAACTGTTTTTT. This encodes CASSLGRLGRGFWDEKLFF.

This chain connects TRBV19 to TRBJ1-6; D remains ambiguous. CDR1 and CDR2 from the germline V gene are LNHDA and SQIVND (reference sequence). This CDR3 has 14 residues. Trimming removed 5 bases from V and 0 bases from J, with 5 bases in between. CDR3: CASSSYSYNSPLHF. Written as DNA, the CDR3 is TGTGCCAGTAGTTCCTACTCCTATAATTCACCCCTCCACTTT. Using reference TRBV19 and TRBJ1-6 for the parts outside the CDR3, the full variable domain is DGGITQSPKYLFRKEGQNVTLSCEQNLNHDAMYWYRQDPGQGLRLIYYSQIVNDFQKGDIAEGYSVSREKKESFPLTVTSAQKNPTAFYLCASSSYSYNSPLHFGNGTRLTVT.

This clonotype came up a few times. V usage is TRBV10-3 and J usage is TRBJ1-6; D perhaps matches TRBD1 (5 bases). Germline CDR1 reads ENHRY; CDR2 reads SYGVKD. The CDR3 is 15 amino acids. Trimming left V 4 bases short and J 7 bases short, with 14 bases between. Here the CDR3 reads CAISGGPSNNSPLHF. The CDR3 coding sequence is TGTGCCATCAGTGGGGGACCCTCGAACAATTCACCCCTCCACTTT.

The chain carries TRBV29-1 and TRBJ1-4, with a possible D match to TRBD1 (5 bases). V dropped 4 bases and J dropped 0 bases, with 18 bases sitting between them. Germline lookup yields CDR1 SQVTM and CDR2 ANQGSEA. The CDR3 is 17 residues long. The CDR3 reads CSVGLIGGTATNEKLFF. In DNA form, the CDR3 reads TGCAGCGTTGGCTTAATCGGGGGAACTGCAACTAATGAAAAACTGTTTTTT.

The chain combines TRBV29-1 with TRBJ1-1; TRBD1 aligns across 8 bases. Per the germline V gene, CDR1 is SQVTM and CDR2 is ANQGSEA. V lost 3 bases to trimming and J lost 11 bases; unmatched junction nucleotides: 17. CDR3 length: 15 amino acids. CDR3 nucleotides: TGCAGCGTTGATCACCCTACAGGGGGAGGATTCGGTGCTTTCTTT. Translating it yields CSVDHPTGGGFGAFF.

This CDR3 is CASSLAMAGRENIQYF. CDR3 nucleotides: TGTGCCAGCAGCTTAGCCATGGCAGGGAGGGAAAACATTCAGTACTTC. V and J are TRBV7-9 and TRBJ2-4; 7 positions match TRBD2. The CDR3 has 16 residues. The germline V gene encodes CDR1 SEHNR and CDR2 FQNEAQ (reference sequence). Unmatched junction bases numbered 7, after V lost 0 bases and J lost 5 bases. Variable domain in full (rest from reference TRBV7-9 and TRBJ2-4): DTGVSQNPRHKITKRGQNVTFRCDPISEHNRLYWYRQTLGQGPEFLTYFQNEAQLEKSRLLSDRFSAERPKGSFSTLEIQRTEQGDSAMYLCASSLAMAGRENIQYFGAGTRLSVL.

In its sample, this clonotype was seen once. J is TRBJ2-7 and V is TRBV11-2; D unresolved. This CDR3 is built from 14 residues. Per the germline V gene, CDR1 is SGHAT and CDR2 is FQNNGV. Trimming removed 0 bases at V and 5 bases at J, with 11 bases between. For the CDR3, the DNA is TGTGCCAGCAGCTTAGATCGTGCAGTGAACGAGCAGTACTTC. Encoded protein: CASSLDRAVNEQYF.